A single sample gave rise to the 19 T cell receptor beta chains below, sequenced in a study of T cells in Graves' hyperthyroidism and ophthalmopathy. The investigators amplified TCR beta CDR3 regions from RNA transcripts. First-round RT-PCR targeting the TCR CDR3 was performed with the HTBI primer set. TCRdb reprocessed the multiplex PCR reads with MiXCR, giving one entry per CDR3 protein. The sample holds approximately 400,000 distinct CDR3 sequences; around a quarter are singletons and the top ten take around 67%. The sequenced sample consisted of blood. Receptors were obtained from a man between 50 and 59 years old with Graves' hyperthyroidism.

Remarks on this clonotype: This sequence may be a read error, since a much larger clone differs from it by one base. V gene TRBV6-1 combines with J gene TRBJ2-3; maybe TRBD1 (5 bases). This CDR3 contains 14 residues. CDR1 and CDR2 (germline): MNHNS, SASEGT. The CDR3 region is CASTEDIRTATQYF. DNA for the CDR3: TGTGCCAGCACCGAGGACATCCGCACAGCTACGCAGTATTTT.

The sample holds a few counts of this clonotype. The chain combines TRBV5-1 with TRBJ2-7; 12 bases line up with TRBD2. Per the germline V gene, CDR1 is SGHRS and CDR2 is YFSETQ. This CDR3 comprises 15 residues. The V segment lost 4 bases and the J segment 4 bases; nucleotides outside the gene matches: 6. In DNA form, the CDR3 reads TGCGCCAGCAGCATGACTAGCGGGAGTGTATACGAGCAGTACTTC. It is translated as CASSMTSGSVYEQYF.

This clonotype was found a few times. The CDR3 loop is CASSIDHRTGRLGYGYTF. CDR3 DNA: TGTGCCAGTAGTATAGATCACCGGACAGGGAGGCTCGGCTATGGCTACACCTTC. This rearrangement joins TRBV19 to TRBJ1-2; 8 bases agree with TRBD1. The V and J ends lost 0 bases and 4 bases, in that order; junction bases with no gene match: 13. The V gene's germline CDR1 is LNHDA and CDR2 SQIVND (reference sequence). The CDR3 runs to 18 residues.

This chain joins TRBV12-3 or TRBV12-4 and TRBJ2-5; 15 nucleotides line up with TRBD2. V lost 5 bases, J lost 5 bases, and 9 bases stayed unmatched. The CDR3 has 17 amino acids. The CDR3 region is CASSMGLAGGGRETQYF. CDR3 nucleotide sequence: TGTGCCAGCAGTATGGGACTAGCGGGAGGAGGAAGGGAGACCCAGTACTTC.

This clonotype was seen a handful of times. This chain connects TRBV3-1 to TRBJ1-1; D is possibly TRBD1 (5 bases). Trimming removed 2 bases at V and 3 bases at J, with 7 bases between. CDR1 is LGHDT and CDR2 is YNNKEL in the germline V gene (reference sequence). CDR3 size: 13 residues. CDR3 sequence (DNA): TGTGCCAGCAGCCAATCAGGGTACACTGAAGCTTTCTTT. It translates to CASSQSGYTEAFF. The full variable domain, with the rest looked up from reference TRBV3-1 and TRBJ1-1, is DTAVSQTPKYLVTQMGNDKSIKCEQNLGHDTMYWYKQDSKKFLKIMFSYNNKELIINETVPNRFSPKSPDKAHLNLHINSLELGDSAVYFCASSQSGYTEAFFGQGTRLTVV.

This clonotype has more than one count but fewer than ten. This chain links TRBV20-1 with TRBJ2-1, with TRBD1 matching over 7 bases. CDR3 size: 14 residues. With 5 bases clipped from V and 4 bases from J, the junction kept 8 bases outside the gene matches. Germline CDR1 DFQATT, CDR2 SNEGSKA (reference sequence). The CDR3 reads CSAGRGTVYNEQFF. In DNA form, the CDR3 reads TGCAGTGCTGGCAGAGGGACAGTATACAATGAGCAGTTCTTC.

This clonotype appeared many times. Here the CDR3 reads CASSGPGPGGTDTQYF. In DNA, the CDR3 is TGTGCCAGCAGTGGACCGGGCCCCGGGGGCACAGATACGCAGTATTTT. The rearrangement uses TRBV12-3 or TRBV12-4 and TRBJ2-3; TRBD2 might be the D (5 bases). This CDR3 is 16 amino acids long. Trimming pared 5 bases from V and 1 base from J, leaving 16 bases between.

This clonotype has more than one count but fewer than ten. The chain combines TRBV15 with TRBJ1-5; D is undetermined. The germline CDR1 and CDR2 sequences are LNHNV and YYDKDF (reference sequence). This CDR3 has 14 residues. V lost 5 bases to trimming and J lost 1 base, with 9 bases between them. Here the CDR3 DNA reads TGTGCCACCAGCCCTCCAGAAAGCAATCAGCCCCAGCATTTT. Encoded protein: CATSPPESNQPQHF.

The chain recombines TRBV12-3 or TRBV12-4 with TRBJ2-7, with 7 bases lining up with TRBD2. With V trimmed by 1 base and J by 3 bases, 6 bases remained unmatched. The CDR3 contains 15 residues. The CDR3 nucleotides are TGTGCCAGCAGTTTAGGTGGACTAGGGTTCTACGAGCAGTACTTC. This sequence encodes CASSLGGLGFYEQYF.

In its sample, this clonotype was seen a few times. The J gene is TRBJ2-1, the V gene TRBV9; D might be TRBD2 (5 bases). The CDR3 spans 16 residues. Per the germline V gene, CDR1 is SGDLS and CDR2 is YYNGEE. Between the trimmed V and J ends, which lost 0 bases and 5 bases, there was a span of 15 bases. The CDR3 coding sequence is TGTGCCAGCAGCGTAGCGTTAGGGAGCTACGACAATGAGCAGTTCTTC. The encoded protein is CASSVALGSYDNEQFF.

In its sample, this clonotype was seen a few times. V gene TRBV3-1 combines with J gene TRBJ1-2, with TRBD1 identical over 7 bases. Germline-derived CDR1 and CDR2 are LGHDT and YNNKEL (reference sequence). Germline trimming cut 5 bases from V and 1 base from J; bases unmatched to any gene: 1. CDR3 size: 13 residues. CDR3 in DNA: TGTGCCAGCAGCGGACAGGATAACTATGGCTACACCTTC. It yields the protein CASSGQDNYGYTF.

In DNA, the CDR3 is TGTGCCAGCAGCCTCACGTGGGCTAGCGGTGGGGGGGTGAACACCGGGGAGCTGTTTTTT. It yields the protein CASSLTWASGGGVNTGELFF. The chain carries TRBV11-2 and TRBJ2-2; TRBD2 matches at 7 bases. CDR1 is SGHAT, CDR2 FQNNGV, per germline. The ends lost 5 bases at V and 1 base at J; junction bases unmatched: 19. The CDR3 is 20 amino acids.

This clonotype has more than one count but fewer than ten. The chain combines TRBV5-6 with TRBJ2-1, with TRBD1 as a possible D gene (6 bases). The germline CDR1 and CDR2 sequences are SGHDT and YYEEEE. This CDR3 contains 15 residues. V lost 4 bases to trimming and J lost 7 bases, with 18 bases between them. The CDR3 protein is CASSPQGAPGNEQFF. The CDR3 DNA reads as TGTGCCAGCAGCCCACAGGGAGCCCCCGGGAATGAGCAGTTCTTC.

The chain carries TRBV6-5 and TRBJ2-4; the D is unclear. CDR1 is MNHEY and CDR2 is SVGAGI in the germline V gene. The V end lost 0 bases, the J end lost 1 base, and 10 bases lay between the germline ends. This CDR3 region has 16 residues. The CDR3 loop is CASSYSSPPAKNIQYF. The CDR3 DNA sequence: TGTGCCAGCAGTTACTCATCACCCCCCGCCAAAAACATTCAGTACTTC.

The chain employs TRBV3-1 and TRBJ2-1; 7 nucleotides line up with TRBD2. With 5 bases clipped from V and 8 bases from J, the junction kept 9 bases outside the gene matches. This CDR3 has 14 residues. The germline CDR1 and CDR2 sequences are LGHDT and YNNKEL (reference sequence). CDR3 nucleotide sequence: TGTGCCAGCAGCTGGGGGAGGGCCGCGGATGAGCAGTTCTTC. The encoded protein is CASSWGRAADEQFF.

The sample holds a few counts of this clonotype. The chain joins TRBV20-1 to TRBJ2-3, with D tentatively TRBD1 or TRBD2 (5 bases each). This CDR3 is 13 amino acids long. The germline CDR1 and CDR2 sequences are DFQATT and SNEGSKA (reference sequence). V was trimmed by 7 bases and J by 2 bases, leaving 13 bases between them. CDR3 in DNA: TGCAGTGTAAACGGGGCAAACACAGATACGCAGTATTTT. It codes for CSVNGANTDTQYF.

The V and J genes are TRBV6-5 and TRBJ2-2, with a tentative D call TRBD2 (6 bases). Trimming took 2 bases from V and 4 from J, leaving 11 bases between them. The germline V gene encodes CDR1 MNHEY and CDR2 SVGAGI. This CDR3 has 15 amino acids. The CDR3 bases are TGTGCCAGCAGTTACGGAGGGCCTGGCACCGGGGAGCTGTTTTTT. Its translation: CASSYGGPGTGELFF.

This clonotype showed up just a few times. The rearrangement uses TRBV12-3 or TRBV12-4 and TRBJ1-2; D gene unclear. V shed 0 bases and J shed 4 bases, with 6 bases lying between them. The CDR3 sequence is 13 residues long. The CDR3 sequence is CASSLANAYGYTF. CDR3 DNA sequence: TGTGCCAGCAGTTTAGCCAATGCCTATGGCTACACCTTC.

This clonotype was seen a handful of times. CDR3 residues: CATSGGASYEQYF. CDR3 bases: TGTGCCACCAGTGGAGGTGCCTCCTACGAGCAGTACTTC. V is TRBV24-1 and J is TRBJ2-7; D unclear. Deletions cut 5 bases from V and 0 bases from J, with 7 bases between. Germline CDR1 reads KGHDR; CDR2 reads SFDVKD. CDR3 length: 13 residues.